This T cell receptor beta chain was found in a study of early T cells in non-severe SARS-CoV-2 infection. V was trimmed by 6 bases and J by 1 base, leaving 11 bases between them. Germline V gives CDR1 SQVTM, CDR2 ANQGSEA. The CDR3 loop spans 13 amino acids. Individual cDNA molecules received unique molecular identifiers during library preparation. MiXCR was run by TCRdb on the 5' RACE reads, yielding one entry per CDR3 protein. This sample has 75,000 to 90,000 distinct CDR3 sequences, with roughly 12% found just once. The sequenced sample was whole blood. The genes are TRBV29-1 and TRBJ2-3; no clear D. The TCR was taken from an adult who was a healthcare worker with PCR-confirmed SARS-CoV-2 infection or an uninfected control (not recorded which). The CDR3 DNA reads as TGCAGCGTCGTATGGGCGGGCACAGATACGCAGTATTTT. This translates into CSVVWAGTDTQYF.